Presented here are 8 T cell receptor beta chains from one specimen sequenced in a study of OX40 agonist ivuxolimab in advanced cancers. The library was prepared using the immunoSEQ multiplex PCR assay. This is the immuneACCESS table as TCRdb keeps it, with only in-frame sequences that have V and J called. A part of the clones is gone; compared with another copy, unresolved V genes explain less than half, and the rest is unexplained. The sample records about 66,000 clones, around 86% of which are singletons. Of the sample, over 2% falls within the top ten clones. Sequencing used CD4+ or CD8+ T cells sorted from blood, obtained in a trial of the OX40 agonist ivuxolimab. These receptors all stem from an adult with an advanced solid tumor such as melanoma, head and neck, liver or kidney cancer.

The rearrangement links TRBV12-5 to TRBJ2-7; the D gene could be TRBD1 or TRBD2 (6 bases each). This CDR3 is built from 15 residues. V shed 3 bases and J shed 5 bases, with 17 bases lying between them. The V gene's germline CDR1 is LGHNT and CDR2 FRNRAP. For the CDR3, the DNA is TGTGCTAGTGGTTTCGGGGGCAAGGGGCTGGACGAGCAGTACTTC. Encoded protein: CASGFGGKGLDEQYF.

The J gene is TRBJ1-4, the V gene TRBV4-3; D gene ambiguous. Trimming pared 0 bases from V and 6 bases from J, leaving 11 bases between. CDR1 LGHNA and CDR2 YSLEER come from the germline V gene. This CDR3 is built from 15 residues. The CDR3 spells CASSQDRQRDEKLFF. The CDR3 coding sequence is TGCGCCAGCAGCCAAGATCGGCAGAGGGATGAAAAACTGTTTTTT.

CDR3 in DNA: TGTGCCAGCAGCACGGGACTCAGGGATGAGCAGTTCTTC. It translates to CASSTGLRDEQFF. V is TRBV7-6 and J is TRBJ2-1; D is possibly TRBD2 (6 bases). Germline V gene data show CDR1 as SGHVS and CDR2 as FNYEAQ. Deletions cut 5 bases from V and 8 bases from J, with 13 bases between. This CDR3 comprises 13 residues.

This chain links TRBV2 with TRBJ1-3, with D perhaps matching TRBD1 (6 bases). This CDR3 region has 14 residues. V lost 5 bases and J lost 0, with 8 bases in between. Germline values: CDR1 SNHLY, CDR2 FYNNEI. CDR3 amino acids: CASSQDSSGNTIYF. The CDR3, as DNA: TGTGCCAGCAGTCAGGACAGCTCTGGAAACACCATATATTTT.

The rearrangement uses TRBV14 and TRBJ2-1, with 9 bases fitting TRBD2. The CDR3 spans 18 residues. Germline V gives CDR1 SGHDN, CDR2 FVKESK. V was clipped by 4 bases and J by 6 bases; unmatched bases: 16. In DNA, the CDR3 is TGTGCCAGCAGCCGACCCCTTGAGCGGGGGGTCCTCGGCAATGAGCAGTTCTTC. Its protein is CASSRPLERGVLGNEQFF. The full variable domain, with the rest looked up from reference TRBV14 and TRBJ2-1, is EAGVTQFPSHSVIEKGQTVTLRCDPISGHDNLYWYRRVMGKEIKFLLHFVKESKQDESGMPNNRFLAERTGGTYSTLKVQPAELEDSGVYFCASSRPLERGVLGNEQFFGPGTRLTVL.

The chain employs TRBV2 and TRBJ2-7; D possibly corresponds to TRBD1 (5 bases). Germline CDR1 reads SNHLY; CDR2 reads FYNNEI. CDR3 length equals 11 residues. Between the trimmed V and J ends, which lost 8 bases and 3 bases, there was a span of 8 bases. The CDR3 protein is CASGQGYEQYF. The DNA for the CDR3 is TGTGCCAGCGGCCAGGGCTACGAGCAGTACTTC.

Here the CDR3 DNA reads TGTGCCAGCAGCCCCCCCGGCGGCGAGACCCAGTACTTC. Translating gives CASSPPGGETQYF. V usage is TRBV7-7 and J usage is TRBJ2-5; D not resolved. The germline gives CDR1 SSHAT, CDR2 FNYEAQ (reference sequence). V was shortened by 5 bases and J by 5 bases, with 12 bases between the two germline ends. The CDR3 loop spans 13 amino acids.

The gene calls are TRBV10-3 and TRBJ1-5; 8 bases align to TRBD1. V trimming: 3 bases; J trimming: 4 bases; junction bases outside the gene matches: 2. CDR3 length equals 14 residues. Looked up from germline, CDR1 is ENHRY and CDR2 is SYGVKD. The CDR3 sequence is CAISEDRGNQPQHF. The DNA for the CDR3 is TGTGCCATCAGTGAAGACAGGGGTAATCAGCCCCAGCATTTT.